Given below is one T cell receptor (beta chain) in context. Its antigen is unknown. This entry comes from a study of T cell repertoires in cytomegalovirus infection. Study overall: Alongside well-studied HLA-B-restricted CMV epitopes, recently identified HLA-C-restricted CMV epitopes were also used.

Unmatched junction bases numbered 5, after V lost 2 bases and J lost 3 bases. This CDR3 is 15 amino acids long. Germline CDR1 and CDR2: SGDLS and YYNGEE. Using its own MiXCR run on the reads, TCRdb lists one record per CDR3 protein. The repertoire has about a million distinct CDR3 sequences, around 32% of them found once; the top ten carry 13%. The TCR originated in a human donor in good health (CMV status not recorded). Some clones in this sample may be carry-over from other donors' samples. The chain employs TRBV9 and TRBJ2-1; TRBD1 agrees at 7 bases. The starting material was cultured CD8+ T cells from PBMCs, obtained from culture after CMV antigen stimulation. CDR3 loop: CASSVGQVFYNEQFF. DNA for the CDR3: TGTGCCAGCAGCGTTGGACAGGTCTTCTACAATGAGCAGTTCTTC.